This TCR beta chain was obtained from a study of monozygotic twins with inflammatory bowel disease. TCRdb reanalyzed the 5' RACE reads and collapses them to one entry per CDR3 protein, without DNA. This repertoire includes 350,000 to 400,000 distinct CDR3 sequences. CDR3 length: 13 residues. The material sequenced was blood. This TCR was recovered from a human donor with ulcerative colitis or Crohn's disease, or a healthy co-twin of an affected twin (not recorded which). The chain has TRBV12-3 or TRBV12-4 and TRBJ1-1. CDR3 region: CASSPHAAGKAFF.